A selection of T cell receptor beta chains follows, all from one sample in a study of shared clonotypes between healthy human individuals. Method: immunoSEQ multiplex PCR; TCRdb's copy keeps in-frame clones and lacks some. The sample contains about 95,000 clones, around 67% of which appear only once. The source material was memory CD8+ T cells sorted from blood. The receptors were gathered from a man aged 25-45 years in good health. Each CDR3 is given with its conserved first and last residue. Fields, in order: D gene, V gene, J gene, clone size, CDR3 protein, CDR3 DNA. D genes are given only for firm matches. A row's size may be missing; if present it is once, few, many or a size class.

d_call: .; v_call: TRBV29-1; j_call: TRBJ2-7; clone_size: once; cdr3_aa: CSVAGSGYEQYF; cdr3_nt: TGCAGCGTGGCAGGATCAGGCTACGAGCAGTACTTC
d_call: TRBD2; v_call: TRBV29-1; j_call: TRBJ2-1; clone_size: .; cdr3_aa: CSVGGLLLAGVLSGEQFF; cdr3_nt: TGCAGCGTTGGGGGCCTCTTACTAGCGGGAGTACTCTCGGGGGAGCAGTTCTTC
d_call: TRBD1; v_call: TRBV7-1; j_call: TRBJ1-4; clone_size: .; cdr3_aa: CASSLGYRGREDEKLFF; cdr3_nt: TGTGCCAGCAGCTTAGGGTACAGGGGGCGCGAGGATGAAAAACTGTTTTTT
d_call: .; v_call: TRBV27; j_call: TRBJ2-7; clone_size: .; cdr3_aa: CASMVAHPLAYEQYF; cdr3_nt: TGTGCCAGCATGGTGGCTCACCCCCTAGCCTACGAGCAGTACTTC
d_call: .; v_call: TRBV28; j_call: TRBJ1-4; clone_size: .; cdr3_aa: CASSLSGAELFF; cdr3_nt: TGTGCCAGCAGTTTGTCGGGTGCAGAACTGTTTTTT
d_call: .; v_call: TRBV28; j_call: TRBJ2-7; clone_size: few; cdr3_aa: CARGRRYEQYF; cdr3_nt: TGTGCAAGGGGTAGGAGATACGAGCAGTACTTC
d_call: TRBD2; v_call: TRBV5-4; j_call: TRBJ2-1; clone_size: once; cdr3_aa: CASSLLLAGAGNEQFF; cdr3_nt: TGTGCCAGCAGCTTGCTGCTAGCGGGAGCAGGAAATGAGCAGTTCTTC
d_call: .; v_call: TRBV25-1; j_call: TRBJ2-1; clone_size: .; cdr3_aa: CASSQESGSYNEQFF; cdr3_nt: TGTGCCAGCAGTCAAGAGAGCGGGTCTTACAATGAGCAGTTCTTC
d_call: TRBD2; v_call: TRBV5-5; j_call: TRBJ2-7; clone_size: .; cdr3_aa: CASSGSAGVYEQYF; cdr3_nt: TGTGCCAGCAGCGGGTCGGCGGGAGTGTACGAGCAGTACTTC
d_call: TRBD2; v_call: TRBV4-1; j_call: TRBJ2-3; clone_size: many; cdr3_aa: CASSQLRGREGHLTDTQYF; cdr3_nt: TGCGCCAGCAGCCAGCTTCGGGGGCGGGAGGGCCACCTCACAGATACGCAGTATTTT
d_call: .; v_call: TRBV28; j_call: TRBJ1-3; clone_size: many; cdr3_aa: CASSLTGVGNTIYF; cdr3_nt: TGTGCCAGCAGTTTAACTGGGGTTGGAAACACCATATATTTT
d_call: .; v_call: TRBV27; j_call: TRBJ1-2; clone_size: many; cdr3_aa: CASSPGLNYGYTF; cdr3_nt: TGTGCCAGCAGTCCGGGCCTAAACTATGGCTACACCTTC
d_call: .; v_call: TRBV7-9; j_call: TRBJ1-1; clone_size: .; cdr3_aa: CASRQPNNFYTEAFF; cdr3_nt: TGTGCCAGCAGACAGCCCAATAACTTTTACACTGAAGCTTTCTTT
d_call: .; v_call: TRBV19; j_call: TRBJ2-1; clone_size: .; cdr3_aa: CASSILGTRYNEQFF; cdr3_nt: TGTGCCAGTAGTATCCTTGGGACAAGATACAATGAGCAGTTCTTC
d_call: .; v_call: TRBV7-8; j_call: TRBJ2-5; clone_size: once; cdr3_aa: CASSPTRREETQYF; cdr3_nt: TGTGCCAGCAGCCCTACCCGGCGGGAAGAGACCCAGTACTTC